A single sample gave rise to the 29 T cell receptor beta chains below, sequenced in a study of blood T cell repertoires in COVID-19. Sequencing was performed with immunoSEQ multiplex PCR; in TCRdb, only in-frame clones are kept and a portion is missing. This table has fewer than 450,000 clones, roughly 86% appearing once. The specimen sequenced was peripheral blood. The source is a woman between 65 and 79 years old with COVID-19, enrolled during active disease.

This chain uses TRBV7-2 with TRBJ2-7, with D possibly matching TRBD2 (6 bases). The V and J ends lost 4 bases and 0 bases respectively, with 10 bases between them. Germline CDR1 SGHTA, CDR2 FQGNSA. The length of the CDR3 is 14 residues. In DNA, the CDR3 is TGTGCCAGCAGCTCCGGGGGAAGCTCCTACGAGCAGTACTTC. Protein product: CASSSGGSSYEQYF.

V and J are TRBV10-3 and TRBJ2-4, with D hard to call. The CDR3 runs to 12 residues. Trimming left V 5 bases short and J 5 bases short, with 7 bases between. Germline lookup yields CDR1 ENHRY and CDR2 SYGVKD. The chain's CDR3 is CAISPEENIQYF. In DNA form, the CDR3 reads TGTGCCATCAGTCCCGAGGAAAACATTCAGTACTTC.

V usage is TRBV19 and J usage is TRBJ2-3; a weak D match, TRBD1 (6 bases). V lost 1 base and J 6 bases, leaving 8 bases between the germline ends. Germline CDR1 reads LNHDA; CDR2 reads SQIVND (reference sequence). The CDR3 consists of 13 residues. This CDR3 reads CASSIAGADTQYF. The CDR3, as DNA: TGTGCCAGTAGTATAGCAGGGGCCGATACGCAGTATTTT. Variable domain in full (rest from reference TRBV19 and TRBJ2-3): DGGITQSPKYLFRKEGQNVTLSCEQNLNHDAMYWYRQDPGQGLRLIYYSQIVNDFQKGDIAEGYSVSREKKESFPLTVTSAQKNPTAFYLCASSIAGADTQYFGPGTRLTVL.

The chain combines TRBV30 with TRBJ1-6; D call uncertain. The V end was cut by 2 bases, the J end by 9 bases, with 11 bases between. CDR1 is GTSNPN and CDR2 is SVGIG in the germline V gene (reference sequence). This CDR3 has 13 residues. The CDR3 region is CAWSRKAGSPLHF. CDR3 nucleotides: TGTGCCTGGAGTAGGAAGGCGGGTTCACCCCTCCACTTT. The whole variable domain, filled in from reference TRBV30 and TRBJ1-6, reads SQTIHQWPATLVQPVGSPLSLECTVEGTSNPNLYWYRQAAGRGLQLLFYSVGIGQISSEVPQNLSASRPQDRQFILSSKKLLLSDSGFYLCAWSRKAGSPLHFGNGTRLTVT.

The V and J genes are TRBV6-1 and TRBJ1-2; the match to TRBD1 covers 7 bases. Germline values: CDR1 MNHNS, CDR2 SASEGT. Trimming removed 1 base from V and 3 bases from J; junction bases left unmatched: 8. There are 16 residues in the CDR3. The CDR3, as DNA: TGTGCCAGCAGTGAAGACGGTAGGGGGCGTTACTATGGCTACACCTTC. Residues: CASSEDGRGRYYGYTF.

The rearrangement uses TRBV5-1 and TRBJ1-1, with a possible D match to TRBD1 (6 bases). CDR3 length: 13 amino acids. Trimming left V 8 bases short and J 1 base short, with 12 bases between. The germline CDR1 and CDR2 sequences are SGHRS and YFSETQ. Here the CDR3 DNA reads TGCGCCAGTACGGACAGTTCGAACACTGAAGCTTTCTTT. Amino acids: CASTDSSNTEAFF.

CDR3 sequence reads: CASSTADRYSQPQHF. CDR3 nucleotides: TGTGCCAGTAGTACCGCAGACAGGTACAGTCAGCCCCAGCATTTT. The chain couples TRBV19 to TRBJ1-5, with a possible D match to TRBD1 (6 bases). Trimming removed 4 bases from V and 6 bases from J, with 16 bases in between. CDR1 is LNHDA, CDR2 SQIVND, per germline (reference sequence). The CDR3 sequence is 15 residues long.

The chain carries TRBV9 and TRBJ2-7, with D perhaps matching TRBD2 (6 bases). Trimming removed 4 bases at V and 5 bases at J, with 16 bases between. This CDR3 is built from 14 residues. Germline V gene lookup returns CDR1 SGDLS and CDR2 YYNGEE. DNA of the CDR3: TGTGCCAGCAGCCCGGAGGGTTTGACCGACGAGCAGTACTTC. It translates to CASSPEGLTDEQYF.

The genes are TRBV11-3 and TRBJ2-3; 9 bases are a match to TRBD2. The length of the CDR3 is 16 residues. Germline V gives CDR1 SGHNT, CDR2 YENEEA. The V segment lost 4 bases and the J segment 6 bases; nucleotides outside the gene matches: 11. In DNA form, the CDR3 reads TGTGCCAGCAGCTCAAATCGCGGGGGGGCCTTGGATACGCAGTATTTT. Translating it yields CASSSNRGGALDTQYF.

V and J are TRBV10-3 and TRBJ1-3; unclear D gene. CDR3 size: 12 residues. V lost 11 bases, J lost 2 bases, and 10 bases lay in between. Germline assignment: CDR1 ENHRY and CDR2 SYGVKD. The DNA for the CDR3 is TGTGCCGCAGGTGGCGCTGGAAACACCATATATTTT. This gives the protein CAAGGAGNTIYF.

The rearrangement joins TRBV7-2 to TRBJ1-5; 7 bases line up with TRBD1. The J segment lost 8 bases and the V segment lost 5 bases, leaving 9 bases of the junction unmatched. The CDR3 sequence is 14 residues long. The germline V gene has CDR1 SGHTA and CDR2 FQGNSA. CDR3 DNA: TGTGCCAGCAGCCTGCGGACAGGAAGCGAGCCCCAGCATTTT. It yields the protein CASSLRTGSEPQHF.

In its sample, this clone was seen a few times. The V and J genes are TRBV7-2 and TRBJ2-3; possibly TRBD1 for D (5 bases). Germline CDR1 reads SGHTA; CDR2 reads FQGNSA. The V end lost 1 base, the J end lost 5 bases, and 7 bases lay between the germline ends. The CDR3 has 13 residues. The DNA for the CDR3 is TGTGCCAGCAGCTTAGAAGGGGAAGATACGCAGTATTTT. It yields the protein CASSLEGEDTQYF.

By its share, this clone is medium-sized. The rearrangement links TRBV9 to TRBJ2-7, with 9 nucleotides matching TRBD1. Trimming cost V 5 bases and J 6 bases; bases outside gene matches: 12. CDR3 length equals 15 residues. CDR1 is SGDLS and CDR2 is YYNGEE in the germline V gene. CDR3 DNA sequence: TGTGCCAGCAGTTTAAGCGGGACAGGGATTGGCGAGCAGTACTTC. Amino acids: CASSLSGTGIGEQYF. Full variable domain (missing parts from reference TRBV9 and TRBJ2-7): DSGVTQTPKHLITATGQRVTLRCSPRSGDLSVYWYQQSLDQGLQFLIQYYNGEERAKGNILERFSAQQFPDLHSELNLSSLELGDSALYFCASSLSGTGIGEQYFGPGTRLTVT.

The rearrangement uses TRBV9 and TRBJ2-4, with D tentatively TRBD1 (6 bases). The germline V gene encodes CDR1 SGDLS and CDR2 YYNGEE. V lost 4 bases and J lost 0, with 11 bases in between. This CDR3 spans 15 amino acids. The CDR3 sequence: CASSNQGLAKNIQYF. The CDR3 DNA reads TGTGCCAGCAGCAACCAGGGGCTAGCCAAAAACATTCAGTACTTC.

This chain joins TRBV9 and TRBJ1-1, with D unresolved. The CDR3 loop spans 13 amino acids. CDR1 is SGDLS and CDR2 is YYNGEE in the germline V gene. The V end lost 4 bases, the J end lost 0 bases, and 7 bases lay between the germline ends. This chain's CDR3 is CASSREMNTEAFF. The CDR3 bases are TGTGCCAGCAGCAGAGAAATGAACACTGAAGCTTTCTTT.

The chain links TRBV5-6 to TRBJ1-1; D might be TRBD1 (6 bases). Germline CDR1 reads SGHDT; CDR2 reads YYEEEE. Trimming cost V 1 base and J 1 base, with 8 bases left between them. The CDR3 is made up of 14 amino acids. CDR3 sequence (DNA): TGTGCCAGCAGCTTGACAGGGAGGAACACTGAAGCTTTCTTT. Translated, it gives CASSLTGRNTEAFF. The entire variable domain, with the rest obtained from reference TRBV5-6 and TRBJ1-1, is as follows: DAGVTQSPTHLIKTRGQQVTLRCSPKSGHDTVSWYQQALGQGPQFIFQYYEEEERQRGNFPDRFSGHQFPNYSSELNVNALLLGDSALYLCASSLTGRNTEAFFGQGTRLTVV.

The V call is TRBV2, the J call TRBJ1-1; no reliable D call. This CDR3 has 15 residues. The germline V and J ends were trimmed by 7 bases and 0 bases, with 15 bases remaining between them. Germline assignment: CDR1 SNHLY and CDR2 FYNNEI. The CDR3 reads CASTMALLLNTEAFF. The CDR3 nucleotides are TGTGCCAGCACCATGGCCCTCTTACTGAACACTGAAGCTTTCTTT.

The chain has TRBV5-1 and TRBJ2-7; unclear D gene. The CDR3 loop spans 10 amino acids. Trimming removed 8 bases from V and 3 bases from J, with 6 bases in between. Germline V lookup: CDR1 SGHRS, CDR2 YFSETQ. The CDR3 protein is CARSLYEQYF. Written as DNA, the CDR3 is TGCGCCAGGTCCCTCTACGAGCAGTACTTC.

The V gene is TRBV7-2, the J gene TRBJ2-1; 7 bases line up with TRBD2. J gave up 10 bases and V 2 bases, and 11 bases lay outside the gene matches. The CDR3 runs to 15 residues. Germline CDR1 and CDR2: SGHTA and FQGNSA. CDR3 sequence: CASSLMSSGGDEQFF. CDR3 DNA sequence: TGTGCCAGCAGCTTAATGTCTAGCGGTGGTGACGAGCAGTTCTTC.

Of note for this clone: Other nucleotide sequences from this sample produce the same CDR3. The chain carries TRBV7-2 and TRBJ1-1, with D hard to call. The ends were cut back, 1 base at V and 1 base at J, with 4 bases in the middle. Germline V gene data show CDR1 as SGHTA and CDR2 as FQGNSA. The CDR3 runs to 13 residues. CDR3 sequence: CASSLVRNTEAFF. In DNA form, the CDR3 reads TGTGCCAGCAGCTTAGTTAGGAACACTGAAGCTTTCTTT.

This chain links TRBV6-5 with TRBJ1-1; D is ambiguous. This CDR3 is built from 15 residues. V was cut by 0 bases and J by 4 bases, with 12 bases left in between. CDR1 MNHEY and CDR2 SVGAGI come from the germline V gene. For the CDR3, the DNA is TGTGCCAGCAGTTACTCAACCGGGGTCGGCACTGAAGCTTTCTTT. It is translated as CASSYSTGVGTEAFF.

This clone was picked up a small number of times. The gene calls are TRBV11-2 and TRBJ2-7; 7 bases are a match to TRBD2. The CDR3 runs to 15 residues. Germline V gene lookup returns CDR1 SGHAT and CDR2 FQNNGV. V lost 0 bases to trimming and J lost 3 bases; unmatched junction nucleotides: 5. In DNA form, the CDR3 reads TGTGCCAGCAGCTTAGAGTACGGGGGGAGCTACGAGCAGTACTTC. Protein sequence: CASSLEYGGSYEQYF.

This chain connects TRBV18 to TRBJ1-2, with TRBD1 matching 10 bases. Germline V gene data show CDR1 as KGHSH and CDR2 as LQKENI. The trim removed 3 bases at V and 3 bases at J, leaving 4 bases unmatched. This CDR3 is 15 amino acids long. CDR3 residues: CASSPSGQGDYGYTF. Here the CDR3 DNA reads TGTGCCAGCTCACCTTCCGGACAGGGGGACTATGGCTACACCTTC.

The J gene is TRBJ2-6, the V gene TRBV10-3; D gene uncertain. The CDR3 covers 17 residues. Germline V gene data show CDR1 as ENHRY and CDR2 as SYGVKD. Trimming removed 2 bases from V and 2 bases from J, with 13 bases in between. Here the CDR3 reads CAISELAPQTGANVLTF. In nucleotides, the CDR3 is TGTGCCATCAGTGAGCTGGCACCTCAGACTGGGGCCAACGTCCTGACTTTC.

The CDR3 DNA sequence: TGTGCCAGCTCCTCAAGGGACAGCTATGGCTACACCTTC. Its translation: CASSSRDSYGYTF. This chain links TRBV18 with TRBJ1-2, with 7 bases identical to TRBD1. The germline V gene has CDR1 KGHSH and CDR2 LQKENI. The CDR3 is made up of 13 amino acids. The ends lost 6 bases at V and 4 bases at J; junction bases unmatched: 5.

The DNA for the CDR3 is TGTGCCAGCAGTACTACAGGGGGCCCCACTGAAGCTTTCTTT. Its translation: CASSTTGGPTEAFF. The chain employs TRBV28 and TRBJ1-1; 9 nucleotides match TRBD1. The CDR3 is made up of 14 amino acids. CDR1 and CDR2 from the germline V gene are MDHEN and SYDVKM. The junction had 5 bases not matched to a gene; V was cut back by 5 bases and J by 4 bases.

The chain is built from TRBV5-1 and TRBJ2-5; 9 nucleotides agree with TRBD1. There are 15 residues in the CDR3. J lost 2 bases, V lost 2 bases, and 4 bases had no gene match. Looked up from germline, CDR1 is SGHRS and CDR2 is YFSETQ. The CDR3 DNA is TGCGCCAGCAGCTTACAGGGGGCGCAGCAAGAGACCCAGTACTTC. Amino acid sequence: CASSLQGAQQETQYF.

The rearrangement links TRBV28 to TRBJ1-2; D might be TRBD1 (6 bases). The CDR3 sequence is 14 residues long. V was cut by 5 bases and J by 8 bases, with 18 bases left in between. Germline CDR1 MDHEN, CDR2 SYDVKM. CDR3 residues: CASSLDPGQRGYTF. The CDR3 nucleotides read TGTGCCAGCAGTCTTGATCCGGGACAACGGGGCTACACCTTC.

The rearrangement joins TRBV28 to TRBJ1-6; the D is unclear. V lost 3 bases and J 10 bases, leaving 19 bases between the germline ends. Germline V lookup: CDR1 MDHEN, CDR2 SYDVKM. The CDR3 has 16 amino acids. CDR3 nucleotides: TGTGCCAGCAGTTTTCCCCACGGTCAGCGAGCCTCACCCCTCCACTTT. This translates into CASSFPHGQRASPLHF.